This T cell receptor (beta chain) was profiled in a study of blood T cell repertoires in COVID-19. V shed 9 bases, J shed 8 bases, and the junction held 7 bases outside the gene matches. The CDR3 consists of 13 residues. Germline V lookup: CDR1 SNHLY, CDR2 FYNNEI. Per the original methods: Amplification from reference gene primers served as the basis for estimated nucleated cell counts. Produced via immunoSEQ multiplex PCR; TCRdb's table is partial and in-frame only. That table supplies the V and J calls and clone size; D and trimming were determined from the DNA. The sample lists just over 80,000 clones; around 88% were seen once. Participants had their cohort set by participant-reported clinical history.

The receptor was derived from a woman aged 50 to 65 with acute COVID-19. The sample consisted of PBMCs or T cells enriched from blood (not recorded which). The genes are TRBV2 and TRBJ2-1; TRBD1 matches 10 bases. The CDR3 nucleotides read TGTGCCAGACCCGGGACAGGGGCCGATGAGCAGTTCTTC. Translation gives CARPGTGADEQFF.